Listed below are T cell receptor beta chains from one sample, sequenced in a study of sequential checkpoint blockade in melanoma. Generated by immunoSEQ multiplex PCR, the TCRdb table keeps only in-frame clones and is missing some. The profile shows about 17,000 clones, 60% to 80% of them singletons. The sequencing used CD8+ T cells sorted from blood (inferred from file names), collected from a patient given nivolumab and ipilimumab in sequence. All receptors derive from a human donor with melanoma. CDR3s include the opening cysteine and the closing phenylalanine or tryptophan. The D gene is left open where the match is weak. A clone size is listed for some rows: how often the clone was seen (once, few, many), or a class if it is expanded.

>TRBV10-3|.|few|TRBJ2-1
CAISESSSASGIEQFF
TGTGCCATCAGTGAGTCGAGTTCGGCCTCAGGTATTGAGCAGTTCTTC
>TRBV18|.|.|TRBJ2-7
CASSPGPYEQYF
TGTGCCAGCTCACCGGGGCCTTACGAGCAGTACTTC
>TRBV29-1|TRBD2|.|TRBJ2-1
CSVEDWTSGSSSDEQFF
TGCAGCGTTGAAGATTGGACTAGCGGGAGTTCTTCTGATGAGCAGTTCTTC
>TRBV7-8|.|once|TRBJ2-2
CASSFTAGSTGELFF
TGTGCCAGCAGCTTTACGGCGGGGAGCACCGGGGAGCTGTTTTTT
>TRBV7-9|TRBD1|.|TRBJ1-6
CASSFHDSQGARSPLHF
TGTGCCAGCAGCTTTCACGACTCACAGGGGGCCCGCTCACCCCTCCACTTT
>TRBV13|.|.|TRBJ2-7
CASSEHTGAGGYEQYF
TGTGCCAGCAGCGAACACACAGGGGCCGGGGGTTACGAGCAGTACTTC
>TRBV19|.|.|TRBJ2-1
CASSWGADEQFF
TGTGCCAGTAGTTGGGGAGCGGATGAGCAGTTCTTC
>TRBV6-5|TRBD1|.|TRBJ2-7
CASRQTGVHEQYF
TGTGCCAGCAGACAGACAGGGGTCCACGAGCAGTACTTC
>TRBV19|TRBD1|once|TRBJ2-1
CASSVGQNNEQFF
TGTGCCAGTAGTGTGGGACAGAACAATGAGCAGTTCTTC
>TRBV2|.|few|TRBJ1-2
CASSENTGGRNGYTF
TGTGCCAGCAGTGAAAACACAGGTGGTCGAAATGGCTACACCTTC
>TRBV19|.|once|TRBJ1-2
CASSIGTGFVDTF
TGTGCCAGTAGTATCGGCACAGGGTTCGTGGACACCTTC
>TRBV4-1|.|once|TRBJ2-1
CASSQGSYNEQFF
TGCGCCAGCAGCCAAGGGAGTTACAATGAGCAGTTCTTC
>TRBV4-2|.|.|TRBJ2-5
CASGGEQETQYF
TGTGCCAGCGGCGGGGAACAAGAGACCCAGTACTTC
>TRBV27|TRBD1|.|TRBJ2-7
CASSPLDRYEQYF
TGTGCCAGCAGTCCCCTGGACAGGTACGAGCAGTACTTC
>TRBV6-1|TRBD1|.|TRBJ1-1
CASSEEGAGGTEAFF
TGTGCCAGCAGTGAAGAGGGCGCAGGGGGCACTGAAGCTTTCTTT
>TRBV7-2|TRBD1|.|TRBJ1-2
CASSFNSGTGRGYTF
TGTGCCAGCAGCTTTAACTCCGGGACAGGAAGGGGCTACACCTTC
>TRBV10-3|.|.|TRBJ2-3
CALRSSPQDTQYF
TGTGCCCTCAGGAGCAGTCCACAGGATACGCAGTATTTT
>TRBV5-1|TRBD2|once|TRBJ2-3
CASSLPPPTSASTDTQYF
TGCGCCAGCAGCTTGCCTCCGCCGACTAGCGCGAGCACAGATACGCAGTATTTT
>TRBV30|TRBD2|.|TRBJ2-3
CAWAHGTSATDTQYF
TGTGCCTGGGCGCACGGGACTAGCGCCACAGATACGCAGTATTTT